This passage covers 21 T cell receptor beta chains from one sample sequenced in a study of blood T cell repertoires in COVID-19. Repertoires were generated with immunoSEQ multiplex PCR, while TCRdb's copy carries only in-frame clones and drops some. Seen here are about 130,000 clones, around 80% observed once, and the top ten hold less than 14%. The sequenced material came from peripheral blood. These receptors were collected from a human donor in a cohort sampled during active COVID-19.

V gene TRBV3-1 (or the pseudogene TRBV3-2) combines with J gene TRBJ1-1; weak D call: TRBD1 (5 bases). This CDR3 comprises 11 residues. Trimming removed 3 bases from V and 8 bases from J, with 7 bases in between. CDR1 is LGHDT and CDR2 is YNNKEL in the germline V gene (reference sequence). CDR3 sequence reads: CASSHHREAFF. The CDR3 DNA reads as TGTGCCAGCAGCCATCACAGGGAAGCTTTCTTT.

The chain uses TRBV5-1 and TRBJ2-7; D may be TRBD1 (6 bases). The germline CDR1 and CDR2 sequences are SGHRS and YFSETQ. The CDR3 has 14 residues. The V and J ends lost 3 bases and 0 bases respectively, with 10 bases between them. This CDR3 is CASSSDSYSYEQYF. The CDR3 DNA is TGCGCCAGCAGCTCGGACAGCTACTCCTACGAGCAGTACTTC.

This chain connects TRBV5-4 to TRBJ2-7, with D uncertain. Germline lookup yields CDR1 SGHNT and CDR2 YYREEE (reference sequence). The CDR3 runs 12 residues. The V gene lost 2 bases and the J gene lost 3 bases, with 6 bases spanning the gap. The CDR3: CASSFRSYEQYF. Written as DNA, the CDR3 is TGTGCCAGCAGCTTCCGGAGCTACGAGCAGTACTTC.

This clone appeared once. Other nucleotide sequences in the sample specify the same CDR3. The chain recombines TRBV3-1 (or the pseudogene TRBV3-2) with TRBJ1-2; the D is unclear. This CDR3 region has 14 residues. Germline values: CDR1 LGHDT, CDR2 YNNKEL (reference sequence). Trimming shortened V by 1 base and J by 1 base, and 7 bases separated the two germline ends. The CDR3 spells CASSQGASNYGYTF. The CDR3 DNA reads TGTGCCAGCAGCCAAGGGGCCAGTAACTATGGCTACACCTTC.

CDR3 amino acids: CSVDQGGHGYTF. The CDR3 DNA is TGCAGCGTGGATCAGGGGGGCCATGGCTACACCTTC. The chain recombines TRBV29-1 with TRBJ1-2, with TRBD1 identical over 7 bases. J was trimmed by 6 bases and V by 6 bases; bases with no gene match: 7. The CDR3 contains 12 residues. Germline CDR1 is SQVTM and CDR2 is ANQGSEA.

This rearrangement joins TRBV12-3 or TRBV12-4 to TRBJ2-7; a weak D match, TRBD1 (6 bases). The length of the CDR3 is 12 residues. Trimming stripped 6 bases from V and 5 bases from J, with 11 bases between. Written as DNA, the CDR3 is TGTGCCAGCAGCCCGCAGGGGCACGAGCAGTACTTC. Translation gives CASSPQGHEQYF.

This chain uses TRBV6-5 with TRBJ2-7; TRBD1 agrees at 8 bases. The CDR3 contains 14 residues. From germline, CDR1 is MNHEY and CDR2 SVGAGI. V trimming: 4 bases; J trimming: 4 bases; junction bases outside the gene matches: 6. The CDR3 DNA sequence: TGTGCCAGCAGTTCCGGGACAGGAGGATACGAGCAGTACTTC. Protein: CASSSGTGGYEQYF.

This chain joins TRBV5-8 and TRBJ2-7, with TRBD1 matching over 9 bases. The CDR3 is 15 residues long. Trimming cost V 0 bases and J 5 bases; bases outside gene matches: 6. From germline, CDR1 is SGHTS and CDR2 YDEGEE. The CDR3: CASSLGTGEINEQYF. The CDR3 coding sequence is TGTGCCAGCAGCTTGGGGACAGGGGAGATCAACGAGCAGTACTTC.

This chain uses TRBV4-1 with TRBJ1-2, with TRBD1 matching 7 bases. The V and J ends lost 1 base and 4 bases, in that order; junction bases with no gene match: 6. Germline lookup yields CDR1 MGHRA and CDR2 YSYEKL. This CDR3 is built from 15 residues. The CDR3 spells CASSQGAGGTYGYTF. The CDR3 DNA is TGCGCCAGCAGCCAAGGGGCAGGGGGGACCTATGGCTACACCTTC.

The chain recombines TRBV25-1 with TRBJ1-1; a possible D gene is TRBD1 (5 bases). CDR3 length: 15 amino acids. Germline-derived CDR1 and CDR2 are MGHDK and SYGVNS. Trimming took 3 bases from V and 5 from J, leaving 16 bases between them. The CDR3 DNA sequence: TGTGCCAGCAGTGATCCGGCAACCAGGGCAACTGAAGCTTTCTTT. Protein: CASSDPATRATEAFF.

The chain links TRBV27 to TRBJ2-7; 14 nucleotides line up with TRBD2. The ends lost 4 bases at V and 4 bases at J; junction bases unmatched: 3. This CDR3 has 15 amino acids. Germline V gives CDR1 MNHEY, CDR2 SMNVEV (reference sequence). The CDR3 DNA reads TGTGCCAGCAGTTCTGGGACTAGCGGGGGTTACGAGCAGTACTTC. Encoded protein: CASSSGTSGGYEQYF.

This clone was seen only a few times. This sequence joins TRBV7-9 and TRBJ2-7; 8 nucleotides agree with TRBD1. Germline values: CDR1 SEHNR, CDR2 FQNEAQ (reference sequence). This CDR3 is built from 14 residues. With 3 bases clipped from V and 6 bases from J, the junction kept 7 bases outside the gene matches. CDR3 residues: CASSFRQGASEQYF. CDR3 in DNA: TGTGCCAGCAGCTTTCGCCAGGGGGCGAGCGAGCAGTACTTC.

The chain links TRBV5-1 to TRBJ2-7; D is ambiguous. The CDR3 spans 13 residues. The germline gives CDR1 SGHRS, CDR2 YFSETQ. V was clipped by 5 bases and J by 2 bases, with 11 bases between them. The CDR3 region has the DNA TGCGCCAGCAGATATCACGAGACCTACGAGCAGTACTTC. Residues: CASRYHETYEQYF.

This clone has more than one count but fewer than ten. The V gene is TRBV4-2, the J gene TRBJ2-5; 9 bases fit TRBD2. Germline V CDR1 and CDR2: LGHNA, YNFKEQ. The CDR3 length is 15 residues. Losses at the gene ends were 0 bases for V and 1 base for J; bases not matched to a gene: 0. The CDR3 bases are TGTGCCAGCAGCCAAGAGCGGGGGGGCCAAGAGACCCAGTACTTC. Amino acid sequence: CASSQERGGQETQYF.

V gene TRBV27 combines with J gene TRBJ2-1; D is perhaps TRBD1 (6 bases). CDR3 size: 15 residues. V dropped 10 bases and J dropped 6 bases, with 22 bases sitting between them. The germline CDR1 and CDR2 sequences are MNHEY and SMNVEV (reference sequence). The CDR3 DNA is TGTGCCATACGGGCGGAGACAGGCAACTTCAATGAGCAGTTCTTC. This sequence encodes CAIRAETGNFNEQFF.

The chain couples TRBV28 to TRBJ1-3, with TRBD1 identical over 7 bases. The V and J ends lost 2 bases and 2 bases, in that order; junction bases with no gene match: 0. The CDR3 loop spans 14 amino acids. Germline V gene lookup returns CDR1 MDHEN and CDR2 SYDVKM. The chain's CDR3 is CASSLTGAGNTIYF. The CDR3 DNA sequence: TGTGCCAGCAGTTTAACAGGGGCTGGAAACACCATATATTTT.

J is TRBJ1-6 and V is TRBV2; 7 nucleotides agree with TRBD1. The CDR3 length is 17 residues. Losses at the gene ends were 4 bases for V and 0 bases for J; bases not matched to a gene: 6. CDR1 SNHLY and CDR2 FYNNEI come from the germline V gene. The chain's CDR3 is CASSVRQGISYNSPLHF. The CDR3 DNA sequence: TGTGCCAGCAGTGTACGACAGGGAATCTCCTATAATTCACCCCTCCACTTT.

V gene TRBV4-2 combines with J gene TRBJ2-5; no firm D call. CDR3 length: 14 amino acids. V was clipped by 2 bases and J by 5 bases, with 12 bases between them. CDR1 and CDR2 (germline): LGHNA, YNFKEQ. CDR3 residues: CASSQTVAWETQYF. The CDR3 nucleotides are TGTGCCAGCAGCCAAACCGTAGCCTGGGAGACCCAGTACTTC.

The chain is built from TRBV4-2 and TRBJ2-2, with TRBD1 as a possible D gene (6 bases). This CDR3 comprises 17 residues. Germline CDR1 reads LGHNA; CDR2 reads YNFKEQ. V was pared by 4 bases and J by 7 bases, with 22 bases between. CDR3 sequence reads: CASSPSWGTNAGGELFF. The CDR3 bases are TGTGCCAGCAGCCCCTCATGGGGGACAAACGCCGGCGGGGAGCTGTTTTTT.

The chain joins TRBV7-2 to TRBJ2-2; no clear D. The CDR3 runs 13 residues. Trimming stripped 7 bases from V and 5 bases from J, with 11 bases between. Germline V lookup: CDR1 SGHTA, CDR2 FQGNSA. The CDR3: CASTPTRTGELFF. The CDR3 DNA follows: TGTGCCAGCACCCCGACGCGGACCGGGGAGCTGTTTTTT.

This sequence joins TRBV6-5 and TRBJ2-7; 7 nucleotides line up with TRBD2. The CDR3 is made up of 13 amino acids. The germline CDR1 and CDR2 sequences are MNHEY and SVGAGI. V lost 10 bases to trimming and J lost 0 bases; unmatched junction nucleotides: 6. CDR3 protein: CAIAAGPSYEQYF. In nucleotides, the CDR3 is TGTGCCATTGCAGCGGGGCCCTCCTACGAGCAGTACTTC.